This T cell receptor (beta chain) was sequenced in a study of T cell responses to AZD1222 COVID-19 vaccine. General observations from the study: Clonal diversity may have been underestimated in mostly white British donors. CD4 TCRs linked to vaccination spanned spike, dominating at 160-218 and 743-854. A reported finding is that nearly half of spike-specific TCRs target unmutated variant regions. The breadth and depth of Spike-specific TCRs increased once two AZD1222 doses had been given.

Germline CDR1 and CDR2: SGHRS and YFSETQ. The CDR3 loop spans 15 amino acids. Trimming took off 4 bases at V and 2 bases at J, with 12 bases between the two ends. Measured with immunoSEQ multiplex PCR; TCRdb has only the in-frame clones, and not every one. Altogether around 99,000 clones are present, 92% being singletons, with the ten largest covering 8% to 9.5%. In regard to this clone: Its target is not known.

The source of this sequence is an adult who received the AZD1222 COVID-19 vaccine. The chain is built from TRBV5-1 and TRBJ2-2, with D uncertain. The sample consisted of peripheral blood, taken 28 days after the second AZD1222 dose. The CDR3 here is CASSLGTRNTGELFF. CDR3 coding DNA: TGCGCCAGCAGCCTCGGAACCCGCAACACCGGGGAGCTGTTTTTT.